A single sample is the source of the 23 T cell receptor beta chains below, sequenced in a study of cytomegalovirus exposure and HLA in healthy donors. The PCR contained 60 Vbeta and 13 Jbeta primers. Assay: immunoSEQ multiplex PCR; the TCRdb copy retains only in-frame clones and omits some. The table has tens of thousands of clones, 82% seen once. Sequencing was carried out using PBMCs. Every receptor here comes from a man in his fifties or sixties in good health and CMV-seronegative.

The chain has TRBV5-4 and TRBJ2-3, with 7 positions matching TRBD2. Germline V gene sequence: CDR1 SGHNT, CDR2 YYREEE (reference sequence). The CDR3 runs 16 residues. V dropped 4 bases and J dropped 2; count of bases not matched to a gene: 10. CDR3 coding DNA: TGTGCCAGCAGCCCGAGCGGCGGGAGAGTCACAGATACGCAGTATTTT. Translating gives CASSPSGGRVTDTQYF. The whole variable domain, filled in from reference TRBV5-4 and TRBJ2-3, reads ETGVTQSPTHLIKTRGQQVTLRCSSQSGHNTVSWYQQALGQGPQFIFQYYREEENGRGNFPPRFSGLQFPNYSSELNVNALELDDSALYLCASSPSGGRVTDTQYFGPGTRLTVL.

The rearrangement links TRBV5-1 to TRBJ2-7; D call uncertain. Germline assignment: CDR1 SGHRS and CDR2 YFSETQ. The length of the CDR3 is 14 residues. V was clipped by 5 bases and J by 3 bases, with 15 bases between them. The CDR3 loop reads CASRRASTIYEQYF. CDR3 sequence (DNA): TGCGCCAGCAGGCGAGCCTCAACGATCTACGAGCAGTACTTC.

The chain uses TRBV7-3 and TRBJ1-1; TRBD1 matches at 7 bases. Germline-derived CDR1 and CDR2 are SGHTA and FQGTGA. CDR3 size: 14 residues. Trimming took 1 base from V and 5 from J; bases not matched to a gene: 4. The CDR3 DNA sequence: TGTGCCAGCAGCTTAAAAGGGGGCGGGACTGAAGCTTTCTTT. Its translation: CASSLKGGGTEAFF.

This chain uses TRBV28 with TRBJ2-5; TRBD2 matches 7 bases. The DNA end is more similar to TRBJ2-7, so the J call may be wrong. CDR3 size: 14 residues. Germline lookup yields CDR1 MDHEN and CDR2 SYDVKM. The DNA for the CDR3 is TGTGCCAGTCAATCGGGGGGAGGAGTATACGAGCAGTACTTC. It encodes CASQSGGGVYEQYF.

This clone was seen a handful of times. The V call is TRBV7-3, the J call TRBJ1-1, with a tentative D call TRBD1 (5 bases). The germline gives CDR1 SGHTA, CDR2 FQGTGA. Trimming cost V 0 bases and J 4 bases, with 15 bases left between them. The CDR3 has 16 amino acids. CDR3 sequence (DNA): TGTGCCAGCAGCTTAACGGCAGGATTCCAGGGCACTGAAGCTTTCTTT. Its protein is CASSLTAGFQGTEAFF.

The V call is TRBV10-3, the J call TRBJ1-1, with D unresolved. Germline loops: CDR1 ENHRY, CDR2 SYGVKD. The V end was cut by 6 bases, the J end by 4 bases, with 12 bases between. This CDR3 contains 13 residues. As DNA, the CDR3 is TGTGCCATCAGGGCGGTGGAGGGCACTGAAGCTTTCTTT. Its protein is CAIRAVEGTEAFF.

This clone was counted a few times. V usage is TRBV15 and J usage is TRBJ1-2, with no clear D. Germline V gene data show CDR1 as LNHNV and CDR2 as YYDKDF (reference sequence). CDR3 length: 14 residues. Trimming stripped 0 bases from V and 1 base from J, with 6 bases between. This CDR3 reads CATSRERDNYGYTF. The CDR3 region has the DNA TGTGCCACCAGCAGAGAGCGGGATAACTATGGCTACACCTTC.

This clone came up once. The chain combines TRBV19 with TRBJ1-2, with TRBD1 matching 9 bases. The CDR3 extends over 13 amino acids. Germline CDR1 reads LNHDA; CDR2 reads SQIVND (reference sequence). The V and J ends lost 3 bases and 8 bases, in that order; junction bases with no gene match: 4. CDR3 region: CASSMGQGVGYTF. The CDR3 nucleotides read TGTGCCAGTAGTATGGGACAGGGAGTGGGCTACACCTTC.

The chain recombines TRBV5-4 with TRBJ2-3; TRBD2 is a possible D gene (6 bases). Per the germline V gene, CDR1 is SGHNT and CDR2 is YYREEE (reference sequence). V gave up 0 bases and J gave up 1 base, with 15 bases separating them. The CDR3 loop spans 17 amino acids. The CDR3 sequence: CASSLDGRASGTDTQYF. The CDR3, as DNA: TGTGCCAGCAGCTTGGATGGCAGAGCTAGCGGCACAGATACGCAGTATTTT.

The V call is TRBV15, the J call TRBJ2-1; D is unclear. The ends were cut back, 3 bases at V and 4 bases at J, with 10 bases in the middle. Germline V CDR1 and CDR2: LNHNV, YYDKDF (reference sequence). The CDR3 totals 14 residues. The CDR3 coding sequence is TGTGCCACCAGCAGGGAAAACAGTTACAATGAGCAGTTCTTC. It is translated as CATSRENSYNEQFF.

Comments on this clone: At the DNA level, this CDR3 is encoded by other sequences in the same sample as well. V gene TRBV5-1 combines with J gene TRBJ2-1; 8 bases agree with TRBD1. The CDR3 totals 14 residues. Losses at the gene ends were 5 bases for V and 8 bases for J; bases not matched to a gene: 9. Germline V gene data show CDR1 as SGHRS and CDR2 as YFSETQ. CDR3 sequence: CASSRDRGGDEQFF. CDR3 DNA: TGCGCCAGCAGTCGTGACAGGGGTGGTGATGAGCAGTTCTTC.

The chain carries TRBV23-1 and TRBJ2-4; D may be TRBD2 (6 bases). TRBV23-1 is reported as an ORF; its role is uncertain. The ends were cut back, 7 bases at V and 3 bases at J, with 13 bases in the middle. This CDR3 spans 14 amino acids. The CDR3 bases are TGCGCCAGCACGGGGGAGTGGGGCAAAAACATTCAGTACTTC. This codes for CASTGEWGKNIQYF.

The chain is built from TRBV19 and TRBJ2-5, with TRBD2 identical over 12 bases. The junction had 3 bases not matched to a gene; V was cut back by 3 bases and J by 4 bases. CDR3 length: 15 residues. Per germline, CDR1 LNHDA and CDR2 SQIVND (reference sequence). The CDR3 DNA is TGTGCCAGTAGTATGACTAGCGGGAGAGTAGAGACCCAGTACTTC. As protein: CASSMTSGRVETQYF.

A few counts support this clone. The genes are TRBV19 and TRBJ1-5; the D is unclear. Germline V gene sequence: CDR1 LNHDA, CDR2 SQIVND (reference sequence). The CDR3 covers 14 residues. The germline V and J ends were trimmed by 2 bases and 4 bases, with 9 bases remaining between them. CDR3 nucleotides: TGTGCCAGTAGTATATACGAGCTGAATCAGCCCCAGCATTTT. It is translated as CASSIYELNQPQHF.

The genes are TRBV6-5 and TRBJ2-1, with D maybe TRBD1 (5 bases). Looked up from germline, CDR1 is MNHEY and CDR2 is SVGAGI. The ends were cut back, 7 bases at V and 0 bases at J, with 13 bases in the middle. CDR3 length: 15 residues. DNA of the CDR3: TGTGCCAGCATGACAGACCCGAGCTCCTACAATGAGCAGTTCTTC. Protein: CASMTDPSSYNEQFF.

CDR3 sequence: CASSTSDSLQETQYF. Here the CDR3 DNA reads TGTGCCAGTAGTACATCGGACAGCCTCCAAGAGACCCAGTACTTC. The chain employs TRBV19 and TRBJ2-5; TRBD1 is a possible D gene (6 bases). From germline, CDR1 is LNHDA and CDR2 SQIVND (reference sequence). The CDR3 has 15 residues. V lost 4 bases and J lost 1, with 13 bases in between.

The V and J genes are TRBV5-8 and TRBJ2-3; D possibly corresponds to TRBD2 (6 bases). There are 15 residues in the CDR3. V dropped 5 bases and J dropped 2 bases, with 15 bases sitting between them. Germline V CDR1 and CDR2: SGHTS, YDEGEE. The DNA for the CDR3 is TGTGCCAGCAGTTATGCGGGGACTCACACAGATACGCAGTATTTT. Residues: CASSYAGTHTDTQYF.

V gene TRBV28 combines with J gene TRBJ2-7, with 7 positions matching TRBD1. Losses at the gene ends were 5 bases for V and 3 bases for J; bases not matched to a gene: 19. The length of the CDR3 is 18 residues. Per germline, CDR1 MDHEN and CDR2 SYDVKM. Here the CDR3 DNA reads TGTGCCAGCAGTCCCGACAGGGCTGGAATACTCAACCTCTACGAGCAGTACTTC. Protein sequence: CASSPDRAGILNLYEQYF.

This clone was counted a few times. The chain carries TRBV5-1 and TRBJ1-2; D is ambiguous. With 0 bases removed from V and 4 bases from J, the gap between germline ends came to 7 bases. The CDR3 runs 13 residues. Germline loops: CDR1 SGHRS, CDR2 YFSETQ. The CDR3 reads CASSLDSSYGYTF. The CDR3 nucleotides read TGCGCCAGCAGCTTGGACAGCTCCTATGGCTACACCTTC.

This chain links TRBV5-1 with TRBJ2-6; the match to TRBD1 covers 7 bases. The CDR3 runs 18 residues. CDR1 SGHRS and CDR2 YFSETQ come from the germline V gene. Losses at the gene ends were 2 bases for V and 4 bases for J; bases not matched to a gene: 12. In DNA, the CDR3 is TGCGCCAGCAGCTTAAACGGCAGGGGGATGGCAGGGGCCAACGTCCTGACTTTC. Protein sequence: CASSLNGRGMAGANVLTF.

The rearrangement uses TRBV27 and TRBJ2-3; 8 bases map to TRBD2. The CDR3 loop spans 17 amino acids. V trimming: 3 bases; J trimming: 1 base; junction bases outside the gene matches: 9. Germline CDR1 reads MNHEY; CDR2 reads SMNVEV (reference sequence). For the CDR3, the DNA is TGTGCCAGCAGTTTCCGGAATAGCGGGAAGGGCACAGATACGCAGTATTTT. It is translated as CASSFRNSGKGTDTQYF.

The J gene is TRBJ1-1, the V gene TRBV18, with unresolved D. This CDR3 spans 17 amino acids. With 2 bases removed from V and 1 base from J, the gap between germline ends came to 17 bases. CDR1 KGHSH and CDR2 LQKENI come from the germline V gene. CDR3 bases: TGTGCCAGCTCACCAGGGCCGGCAAATAAATGGAACACTGAAGCTTTCTTT. It specifies CASSPGPANKWNTEAFF.

This clone showed up just a few times. V and J are TRBV4-2 and TRBJ2-1; TRBD2 aligns across 10 bases. This CDR3 has 14 residues. V trimming: 4 bases; J trimming: 4 bases; junction bases outside the gene matches: 1. The germline CDR1 and CDR2 sequences are LGHNA and YNFKEQ. CDR3 sequence: CASSPSGSYNEQFF. CDR3 in DNA: TGTGCCAGCAGCCCTAGCGGGAGTTACAATGAGCAGTTCTTC.